These 13 T cell receptor beta chains came from one sample sequenced in a study of blood T cell repertoires in COVID-19. Profiling relied on immunoSEQ multiplex PCR, and the TCRdb table lists in-frame clones only, not all of them. The sample lists roughly 360,000 clones; around 87% were seen once. Sequencing was done on a sample of PBMCs or T cells enriched from blood (not recorded which). These receptor sequences come from a young woman with acute COVID-19.

V gene TRBV12-3 or TRBV12-4 combines with J gene TRBJ1-5; D is ambiguous. The V end lost 0 bases, the J end lost 9 bases, and 6 bases lay between the germline ends. The CDR3 runs 12 residues. CDR3 coding DNA: TGTGCCAGCAGTTTAGCGAGTTTGCCCCAGCATTTT. Translated, it gives CASSLASLPQHF.

The rearrangement joins TRBV19 to TRBJ1-1; the D is unclear. The CDR3 consists of 13 residues. Germline V gene sequence: CDR1 LNHDA, CDR2 SQIVND (reference sequence). Trimming removed 6 bases at V and 0 bases at J, with 8 bases between. Here the CDR3 DNA reads TGTGCCAGTAGGTTGACTTTGAACACTGAAGCTTTCTTT. Residues: CASRLTLNTEAFF.

This chain connects TRBV7-2 to TRBJ1-2; tentative D call: TRBD1 (5 bases). This CDR3 comprises 16 residues. Trimming left V 1 base short and J 4 bases short, with 16 bases between. Germline CDR1 is SGHTA and CDR2 is FQGNSA. The CDR3, as DNA: TGTGCCAGCAGCTTAGGGGCGGGGGGGGTGGGCTATGGCTACACCTTC. Its translation is CASSLGAGGVGYGYTF.

CDR3 nucleotides: TGTGCCAGCAGCCGGGTGAACACCGGGGAGCTGTTTTTT. Amino acid sequence: CASSRVNTGELFF. The chain links TRBV7-3 to TRBJ2-2; D remains ambiguous. Germline V CDR1 and CDR2: SGHTA, FQGTGA. The CDR3 length is 13 residues. V gave up 5 bases and J gave up 1 base, with 5 bases separating them. Based on the CDR3 plus reference TRBV7-3 and TRBJ2-2, the full variable domain is GAGVSQTPSNKVTEKGKYVELRCDPISGHTALYWYRQSLGQGPEFLIYFQGTGAADDSGLPNDRFFAVRPEGSVSTLKIQRTERGDSAVYLCASSRVNTGELFFGEGSRLTVL.

The rearrangement uses TRBV28 and TRBJ1-5, with 7 bases matching TRBD1. V gave up 5 bases and J gave up 6 bases; unmatched junction bases: 7. The CDR3 contains 14 residues. Germline loops: CDR1 MDHEN, CDR2 SYDVKM. The CDR3 reads CASSRRQGGQPQHF. The DNA of the CDR3 is TGTGCCAGCAGTCGACGACAGGGAGGTCAGCCCCAGCATTTT.

The chain has TRBV2 and TRBJ2-1; the match to TRBD2 covers 8 bases. CDR1 is SNHLY, CDR2 FYNNEI, per germline. V was clipped by 7 bases and J by 7 bases; unmatched bases: 6. This CDR3 comprises 13 residues. CDR3 region: CASIASGGNEQFF. CDR3 coding DNA: TGTGCCAGCATTGCGTCGGGGGGGAATGAGCAGTTCTTC.

The chain has TRBV7-8 and TRBJ1-1; 8 nucleotides agree with TRBD1. The junction had 3 bases not matched to a gene; V was cut back by 5 bases and J by 1 base. The CDR3 is 14 amino acids. CDR1 is SGHVS, CDR2 FQNEAQ, per germline. CDR3 protein: CASSPGGANTEAFF. CDR3 DNA: TGTGCCAGCAGCCCAGGGGGCGCGAACACTGAAGCTTTCTTT.

This clone showed up just a few times. The chain employs TRBV5-1 and TRBJ1-1; D might be TRBD1 (6 bases). Deletions cut 5 bases from V and 1 base from J, with 9 bases between. The V gene's germline CDR1 is SGHRS and CDR2 YFSETQ. There are 13 residues in the CDR3. CDR3 coding DNA: TGCGCCAGCAGATGGACAGCGAACACTGAAGCTTTCTTT. It codes for CASRWTANTEAFF.

This chain uses TRBV7-2 with TRBJ2-1; the match to TRBD1 covers 9 bases. The V gene end was trimmed by 2 bases and the J gene end by 4 bases; junction bases not matched to a gene: 3. The CDR3 extends over 15 amino acids. Germline CDR1 reads SGHTA; CDR2 reads FQGNSA. CDR3 loop: CASSLMGQGYNEQFF. The CDR3 coding sequence is TGTGCCAGCAGCTTAATGGGACAGGGTTACAATGAGCAGTTCTTC.

J is TRBJ1-2 and V is TRBV9; D may be TRBD1 (5 bases). The CDR3 is 14 residues long. Between the trimmed V and J ends, which lost 4 bases and 7 bases, there was a span of 17 bases. The germline V gene encodes CDR1 SGDLS and CDR2 YYNGEE. The CDR3 loop reads CASSPVQAPIGYTF. In DNA form, the CDR3 reads TGTGCCAGCAGCCCAGTACAGGCTCCCATTGGCTACACCTTC. The entire variable domain, with the rest obtained from reference TRBV9 and TRBJ1-2, is as follows: DSGVTQTPKHLITATGQRVTLRCSPRSGDLSVYWYQQSLDQGLQFLIQYYNGEERAKGNILERFSAQQFPDLHSELNLSSLELGDSALYFCASSPVQAPIGYTFGSGTRLTVV.

This clone has more than one count but fewer than ten. V usage is TRBV19 and J usage is TRBJ1-2; 7 positions agree with TRBD1. This CDR3 has 16 residues. Trimming took 4 bases from V and 8 from J; bases not matched to a gene: 16. Germline V gene sequence: CDR1 LNHDA, CDR2 SQIVND (reference sequence). The CDR3 coding sequence is TGTGCCAGTAGTAGTTCAGGCAGCACAGGGGTAGGAGGCTACACCTTC. Its translation: CASSSSGSTGVGGYTF.

This clone was observed a single time. V gene TRBV7-3 combines with J gene TRBJ2-2; maybe TRBD1 (6 bases). Trimming cost V 5 bases and J 3 bases, with 13 bases left between them. Germline CDR1 is SGHTA and CDR2 is FQGTGA. This CDR3 is built from 15 residues. CDR3 sequence: CASSQTPGDTGELFF. CDR3 sequence (DNA): TGTGCCAGCAGCCAGACCCCAGGGGACACCGGGGAGCTGTTTTTT.

This chain links TRBV30 with TRBJ2-6; D gene unclear. Germline loops: CDR1 GTSNPN, CDR2 SVGIG (reference sequence). V shed 3 bases and J shed 0 bases, with 6 bases lying between them. The CDR3 is 14 residues long. CDR3 bases: TGTGCCTGGAGCCTAAACTCTGGGGCCAACGTCCTGACTTTC. This encodes CAWSLNSGANVLTF.